This T cell receptor (beta chain) is drawn from a study of cytomegalovirus exposure and HLA in healthy donors (dated 2017 in TCRdb). Regarding the complete study: An earlier analysis of approximately 550 of the donors reported roughly 270 Gb of sequence data and 120 million or so unique TCR beta sequences from 150 million to 200 million T cells. Among 300 to 500 genotyped donors of the cohort, an average of about 220,000 unique TCR beta nucleotide sequences was sequenced per donor, of which about 20% were non-productive. To decide whether each TCR beta V gene segment behaved as functional or pseudogenic, an earlier analysis of fewer than 750 of the donors relied on high-throughput TCR beta sequencing. Using immunosequencing, the study profiled T cell repertoires from 550 to 750 subjects and related those repertoires to cytomegalovirus serostatus. HLA typing covered class I and class II loci at four-digit resolution. In a later genetic analysis, genome-wide SNP genotypes for about three fifths of the roughly 670 donors were used, and that subset was treated as a discovery cohort. All discovery cohort repertoires had been generated using a single sequencing platform. The study aimed to test whether signatures of past pathogen exposure could be identified by cataloging public T cell receptors. Roughly 5 DR-DQ haplotypes were handled as single units for association and clustering, since linkage in the cohort was strong. Of the 300 to 450 genotyped donors, 81% fell in the genetic ancestry cluster associated with self-reported Caucasian donors. In addition to the first cohort of 666 subjects, a separate validation cohort of 120 different subjects was used. The number of typed donors differed by locus: roughly 620-630 for A, B, C, DRB1 and DQB1; 500 to 550 for DQA1; some 590 for DPA1; and roughly 470 for DPB1. The study combined high-throughput TCR immunosequencing, statistical association of individual TCRs with disease status, and machine learning to predict cytomegalovirus infection status. An early release that covered some 630 HLA-typed donors contained around 330 gigabases of sequencing data and about 93 million unique TCR sequences. Donor age, sex, ethnicity and CMV serostatus were compiled together with the repertoire data. The later analysis used no new phenotypic data to find candidate immune exposures, relying instead on TCR beta sequences and their occurrence across donors. In a later analysis, previously published TCR beta repertoires from 666 donors were re-analyzed and high-resolution HLA genotyping was added so that TCR occurrence patterns could be studied.

Broader findings and caveats from the paper: Most TCR sequences were seen in very few donors, while some public TCRs were found in many individuals. A later genetic analysis reported fewer N-insertions in productive TCRs among donors in an Asian-associated ancestry cluster than the roughly 700-donor mean. A cluster of highly shared sequence variants was judged likely to be a technical artifact of the sequencing pipeline. In both the original and validation cohorts, the classifier was reported to diagnose cytomegalovirus status with high specificity and sensitivity. The presence/absence analyses assumed that sequencing depth was roughly uniform across donors, and that assumption may not be true. The study listed approximately 160 TCR beta chains as associated with cytomegalovirus. The 87-base-pair reads could not distinguish some IMGT-functional V segments, including TRBV6-2 and TRBV6-3, so those segments were excluded. A later analysis reported that several top co-occurrence clusters appeared linked to parvovirus B19, influenza, CMV and Epstein-Barr virus. V-gene and J-gene trimming of TCR beta chains was associated with a missense DCLRE1C variant in a later genetic analysis, and the association was replicated in an independent cohort. An earlier analysis of some 590 of the donors showed that most TCR beta V segments appeared in productive rearrangements either about 87% or about 30% of the time, which broadly matched IMGT annotations. This cohort had only TCR beta chains sequenced, and the lack of alpha or paired-chain data limited which features could be detected. Because counts were too low, seventeen rarely observed V segments, including chromosome 9 orphons, were left out of the earlier analysis of a few hundred of the donors. The only immune exposure information available for the cohort was CMV serostatus. In a later analysis, over 15,000 TCR beta sequences were associated with specific HLA alleles at a false discovery rate of 0.05. Strong co-occurrence of HLA alleles, especially DR and DQ, made assigning TCR associations to individual alleles difficult. It was suggested by the authors that the approach could potentially be generalized to other disease states and immunological phenotypes. A further reported finding was that TCR beta sequences accurately predicted the HLA-A and HLA-B alleles for most subjects in the first cohort. Linkage disequilibrium might explain the correlated functional status among segregating V segments, but an unknown experimental factor could not be excluded. Because HLA typing was missing for some donors at each locus, association tests included only the typed subset. A few of the identified cytomegalovirus-associated TCR beta chains were confirmed in vitro to be specific for cytomegalovirus antigens. A later analysis found that most CMV-associated TCR beta chains appeared HLA-restricted, with HLA associations seemingly driven largely by CMV exposure. In a later analysis, the rate of TCR association differed among HLA loci, with DRB1 alleles having the most associated TCRs and HLA-C alleles having the fewest. In a later analysis, HLA-associated TCR beta chains showed more clonal expansion and lower generation probabilities than non-associated chains that were equally common.

In its sample, this clone was seen once. Its antigen target is currently unknown. No base qualities exist here, and no much larger clone lies one base off it. Libraries came from the immunoSEQ multiplex PCR assay. For the multiplex PCR, a mixture combining 60 forward primers for TCR Vbeta segments and 13 reverse primers for TCR Jbeta segments was used. The CDR3 region of rearranged TCR beta genes was amplified from genomic DNA by a multiplex PCR assay. The amplified TCR beta libraries were sequenced on the Illumina HiSeq System as 87-base-pair reads. As for the original processing: Across the 640 or so repertoires, a later analysis counted 80 million or so unique TCR beta chains, some 11 million of which were shared by at least two donors. To remove PCR and sequencing errors, raw reads were error-corrected and collapsed into unique sequences using a nearest-neighbor algorithm that merged closely related sequences. Alignment of CDR3 sequences to IMGT reference sequences was used to assign V, D and J gene segments. For a sequence to be retained, a match of at least six nucleotides to both a V gene segment and a J gene segment was required. A rearrangement counted as productive if the CDR3 had no stop codons and remained in frame with V and J, and every other rearrangement counted as non-productive. CDR3 was defined according to IMGT convention as the region running from the second conserved V-encoded cysteine to the conserved J-encoded phenylalanine. The earlier analysis of roughly 590 of the donors excluded any sequence lacking an unambiguous match to a single V gene segment. An earlier analysis of several hundred of the donors called V segments functional above 56.7% productive rearrangements and segregating when the between-donor standard deviation exceeded 5%. A statistical classification framework was built for diagnosing cytomegalovirus status from the catalog of TCR beta chain sequences. In a later analysis, V and J genes were assigned by comparing TCR nucleotide sequences against IMGT/GENE-DB human TR gene sequences. A later analysis assigned CDR3 sequences and most-parsimonious VDJ recombination scenarios with the TCRdist pipeline. In a later analysis, each TCR beta chain was defined by its CDR3 amino acid sequence together with its V-gene family, and reads without a unique V-gene family were excluded. As a way to deal with suspected cross-contamination and a sequencing artifact, a later analysis dropped over 550 nucleotide sequences that were highly shared and had low generation probability. For each public chain, a later analysis derived a clonal expansion index from normalized ranks of inferred template counts within each repertoire. In a later analysis, generation probabilities were computed using a VDJ recombination model fitted to out-of-frame rearrangements, and the results were checked against IGoR. A later analysis scored TCR-TCR, TCR-HLA and TCR-CMV co-occurrence with hypergeometric tests, applying a repertoire-size bias correction to TCR pairs. To estimate false discovery rates, a later analysis permuted the HLA or CMV assignments 20 times. In a later analysis, co-occurring TCRs were grouped with DBSCAN, and TCRdist sequence similarity was added when clustering was performed within HLA-allele-positive subsets. Repertoires with fewer than 30,000 or more than 120,000 public chains were left out of co-occurrence clustering, as were four to six repertoires with anomalous nucleotide sharing. TCRdb holds this immuneACCESS table with in-frame rearrangements only. Some clones are missing; in checked studies, unresolved V genes explain under half, and the rest has no known cause. The V and J calls and clone size come from that table; D and trimming were worked out from the DNA. For this sample the table gives over 85,000 clones, of which roughly three quarters were detected only once. The ten top clones hold 1.5% to 2.5% of the sample.

Inclusive of the bounding cysteine and phenylalanine, the CDR3 is 16 residues long. CDR3 DNA only is kept here, 48 bases in frame from base 1. Taken from the germline V gene, the CDR1 and CDR2 loops are KGHSH and LQKENI. V loses 2 bases of germline sequence and J loses 2 bases, and the interval between the two ends is 16 bases. In total, over 600 healthy bone marrow donors made up the cohort. Cohort members were all nominally healthy when sampled, although unrecorded immune exposures were likely present. The donor tested CMV seronegative and was one of the 352 seronegative cohort members. Every donor gave a peripheral blood sample, and the peripheral blood mononuclear cells from that sample were used for TCR beta sequencing. Genomic DNA was extracted from the blood cell samples with the Qiagen DNeasy Blood Extraction Kit.

This receptor was identified in a man between 40 and 49 years old in good health and CMV-seronegative. Rearrangement joined TRBV18 to TRBJ2-7, and possibly TRBD1, on 6 matching bases. The specimen was PBMCs. The sequenced DNA: TGTGCCAGCTCACCATATCAACAGGGAGCGGCCTACGAGCAGTACTTC. Translated, it reads CASSPYQQGAAYEQYF.